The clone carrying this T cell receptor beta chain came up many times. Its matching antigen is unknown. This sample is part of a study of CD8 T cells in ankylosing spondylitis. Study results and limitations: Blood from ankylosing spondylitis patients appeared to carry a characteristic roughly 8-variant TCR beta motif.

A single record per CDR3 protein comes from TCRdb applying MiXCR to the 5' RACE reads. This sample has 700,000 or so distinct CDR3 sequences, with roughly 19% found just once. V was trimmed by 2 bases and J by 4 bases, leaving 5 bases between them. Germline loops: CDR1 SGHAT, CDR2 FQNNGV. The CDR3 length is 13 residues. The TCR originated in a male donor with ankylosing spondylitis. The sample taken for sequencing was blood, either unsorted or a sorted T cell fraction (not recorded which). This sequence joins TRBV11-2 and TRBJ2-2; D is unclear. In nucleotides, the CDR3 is TGTGCCAGCAGCTTAAGGCTCACCGGGGAGCTGTTTTTT. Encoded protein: CASSLRLTGELFF. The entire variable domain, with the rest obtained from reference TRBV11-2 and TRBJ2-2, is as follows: EAGVAQSPRYKIIEKRQSVAFWCNPISGHATLYWYQQILGQGPKLLIQFQNNGVVDDSQLPKDRFSAERLKGVDSTLKIQPAKLEDSAVYLCASSLRLTGELFFGEGSRLTVL.